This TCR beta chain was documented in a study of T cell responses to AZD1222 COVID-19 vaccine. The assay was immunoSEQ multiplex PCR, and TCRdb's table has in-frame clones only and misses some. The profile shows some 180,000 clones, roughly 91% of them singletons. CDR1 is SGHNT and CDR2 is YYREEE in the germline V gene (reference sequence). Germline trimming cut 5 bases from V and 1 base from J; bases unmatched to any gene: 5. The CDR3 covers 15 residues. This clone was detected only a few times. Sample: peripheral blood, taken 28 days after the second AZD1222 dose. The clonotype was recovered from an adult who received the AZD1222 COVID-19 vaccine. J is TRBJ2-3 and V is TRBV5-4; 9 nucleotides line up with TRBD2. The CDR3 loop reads CASSSGGTRTDTQYF. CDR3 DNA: TGTGCCAGCAGTAGCGGGGGAACCCGCACAGATACGCAGTATTTT.